The 8 T cell receptor beta chains below were found in one sample sequenced in a study of spatial heterogeneity in lung cancer (dated by TCRdb to about 2019). The time point tag for this specimen amounts to: sample taken at primary tumor resection. Without any cell sorting, TCR sequencing was performed on whole RNA extracted either from tumor and nontumor lung tissue or from cryopreserved PBMC samples. Libraries were prepared through 5' RACE. Sequenced on a NextSeq 500. The public reads were quality trimmed at Q25 with fastp and then assembled into clones with MiXCR by TCRdb, keeping productive beta chains. Rows with one shared CDR3 protein collapse into an entry with the most common genes and DNA. The sample yields tens of thousands of distinct CDR3 sequences; less than 15% were counted once. The ten largest account for roughly two fifths of the sample. Here the sequenced sample was PBMCs, taken at surgery. All receptors derive from a male donor with early-stage non-small cell lung cancer.

The chain employs TRBV7-3 and TRBJ2-3, with D perhaps TRBD2 (6 bases). Germline V gene lookup returns CDR1 SGHTA and CDR2 FQGTGA. Trimming stripped 5 bases from V and 6 bases from J, with 12 bases between. The length of the CDR3 is 13 residues. DNA of the CDR3: TGTGCCAGCAGCCCCAACCGGGGGGATACGCAGTATTTT. Residues: CASSPNRGDTQYF.

V usage is TRBV10-3 and J usage is TRBJ2-3; no clear D gene. Between the trimmed V and J ends, which lost 3 bases and 2 bases, there was a span of 9 bases. Germline values: CDR1 ENHRY, CDR2 SYGVKD. The CDR3 consists of 14 residues. CDR3 sequence reads: CAISDAGLTDTQYF. CDR3 DNA sequence: TGTGCCATCAGTGATGCAGGCCTCACAGATACGCAGTATTTT.

The V and J genes are TRBV12-3 or TRBV12-4 and TRBJ2-1; D is unclear. V lost 6 bases and J 1 base, leaving 13 bases between the germline ends. This CDR3 spans 15 amino acids. CDR3 region: CASRIGWGSYNEQFF. CDR3 nucleotides: TGTGCCAGCAGGATCGGCTGGGGTTCCTACAATGAGCAGTTCTTC.

The chain uses TRBV12-3 or TRBV12-4 and TRBJ1-5, with 7 positions matching TRBD1. This CDR3 comprises 16 residues. The J segment lost 4 bases and the V segment lost 3 bases, leaving 9 bases of the junction unmatched. CDR3 region: CASSFGDSQGNQPQHF. DNA of the CDR3: TGTGCCAGCAGTTTTGGGGACAGCCAAGGGAATCAGCCCCAGCATTTT.

In its sample, this clonotype was seen a few times. The chain links TRBV28 to TRBJ1-5; 9 nucleotides align to TRBD1. CDR3 length: 14 residues. Looked up from germline, CDR1 is MDHEN and CDR2 is SYDVKM. V was clipped by 6 bases and J by 6 bases; unmatched bases: 6. In nucleotides, the CDR3 is TGTGCCAGCAGCCCTGACAGGGGGAGTCAGCCCCAGCATTTT. It translates to CASSPDRGSQPQHF. Full variable domain (missing parts from reference TRBV28 and TRBJ1-5): DVKVTQSSRYLVKRTGEKVFLECVQDMDHENMFWYRQDPGLGLRLIYFSYDVKMKEKGDIPEGYSVSREKKERFSLILESASTNQTSMYLCASSPDRGSQPQHFGDGTRLSIL.

The CDR3 DNA is TGTGCCAGCAGAAAGGATCTGGGCGTGAGGTCCACCGGGGAGCTGTTTTTT. It encodes CASRKDLGVRSTGELFF. The chain has TRBV11-2 and TRBJ2-2; D gene uncertain. Germline V CDR1 and CDR2: SGHAT, FQNNGV. Trimming pared 6 bases from V and 4 bases from J, leaving 21 bases between. CDR3 length: 17 residues. The full variable domain, rest sourced from reference TRBV11-2 and TRBJ2-2, is EAGVAQSPRYKIIEKRQSVAFWCNPISGHATLYWYQQILGQGPKLLIQFQNNGVVDDSQLPKDRFSAERLKGVDSTLKIQPAKLEDSAVYLCASRKDLGVRSTGELFFGEGSRLTVL.

Only a few counts were recorded for this clonotype. The chain combines TRBV10-3 with TRBJ1-3, with no clear D. This CDR3 region has 15 residues. CDR1 is ENHRY, CDR2 SYGVKD, per germline. The V end lost 4 bases, the J end lost 1 base, and 11 bases lay between the germline ends. CDR3: CAISASEDSGNTIYF. In DNA, the CDR3 is TGTGCCATCAGTGCTTCTGAGGATTCTGGAAACACCATATATTTT.

This clonotype has a handful of counts. The gene calls are TRBV20-1 and TRBJ1-1, with a tentative D call TRBD1 (5 bases). V was pared by 6 bases and J by 6 bases, with 17 bases between. This CDR3 is built from 13 residues. CDR1 is DFQATT and CDR2 is SNEGSKA in the germline V gene (reference sequence). The CDR3 DNA reads as TGCAGTGCCCCGAACCAGGGAATCCCTGAAGCTTTCTTT. Encoded protein: CSAPNQGIPEAFF.